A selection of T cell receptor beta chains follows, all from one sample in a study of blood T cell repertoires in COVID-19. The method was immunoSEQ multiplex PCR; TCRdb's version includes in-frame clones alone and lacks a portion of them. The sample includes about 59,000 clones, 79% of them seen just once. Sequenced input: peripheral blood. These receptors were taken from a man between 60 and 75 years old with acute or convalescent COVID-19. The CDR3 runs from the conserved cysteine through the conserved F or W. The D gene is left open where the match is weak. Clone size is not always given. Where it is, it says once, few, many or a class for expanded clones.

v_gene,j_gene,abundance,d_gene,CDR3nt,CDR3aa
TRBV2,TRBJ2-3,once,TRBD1,TGTGCCAGCAGTGCCCTAACAGGGGGCGCCGGCACAGATACGCAGTATTTT,CASSALTGGAGTDTQYF
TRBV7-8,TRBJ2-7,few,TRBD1,TGTGCCAGCAGCCGGGACAGGGGGCTTCCCGAGCAGTACTTC,CASSRDRGLPEQYF
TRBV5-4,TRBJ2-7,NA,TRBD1,TGTGCCAGCAGTCGGACAGGGGCGACCTACGAGCAGTACTTC,CASSRTGATYEQYF
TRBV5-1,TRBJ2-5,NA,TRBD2,TGCGCCAGCAGCTTGGGAGGGACTAGTGAGGAGACCCAGTACTTC,CASSLGGTSEETQYF
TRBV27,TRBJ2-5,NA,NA,TGTGCCAGCAGTTGGGGCTTGGGGGAGACCCAGTACTTC,CASSWGLGETQYF
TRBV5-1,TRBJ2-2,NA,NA,TGCGCCAGCGCCAGGGGCATGAACACCGGGGAGCTGTTTTTT,CASARGMNTGELFF
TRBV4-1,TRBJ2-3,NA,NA,TGCGCCAGCAGCCAGATAACAGGGTTGGGGAAATTCACAGATACGCAGTATTTT,CASSQITGLGKFTDTQYF
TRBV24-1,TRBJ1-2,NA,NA,TGTGCCACCAGTGATCTGAGGGGGAAGAACTATGGCTACACCTTC,CATSDLRGKNYGYTF
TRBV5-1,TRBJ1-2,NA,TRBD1,TGCGCCAGCAGCTCCCGACAGGGGGACGGCTACACCTTC,CASSSRQGDGYTF
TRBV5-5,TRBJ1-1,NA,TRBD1,TGTGCCAGCAGCTGGGGGACAGGCGGATACACTGAAGCTTTCTTT,CASSWGTGGYTEAFF
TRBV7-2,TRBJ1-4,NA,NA,TGTGCCAGCAGCTCTGCAGGAGGACCTAATGAAAAACTGTTTTTT,CASSSAGGPNEKLFF
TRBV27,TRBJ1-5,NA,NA,TGTGCCAGCAGACCCACACGGGGGTTAAGCAATCAGCCCCAGCATTTT,CASRPTRGLSNQPQHF
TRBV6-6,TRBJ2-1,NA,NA,TGTGCCAGCACACGGGACTTGCGGGGCACCTACAATGAGCAGTTCTTC,CASTRDLRGTYNEQFF
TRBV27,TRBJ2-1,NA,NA,TGTGCCAGCAGTTTCCGACGGGACACGCCCAATGAGCAGTTCTTC,CASSFRRDTPNEQFF
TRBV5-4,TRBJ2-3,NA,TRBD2,TGTGCCAGCAGCTTGGGGCGGGGGGGCACAGATACGCAGTATTTT,CASSLGRGGTDTQYF
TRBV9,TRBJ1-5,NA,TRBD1,TGTGCCAGCAGCGAGGGGACAGGGGGCGAGCCCCAGCATTTT,CASSEGTGGEPQHF
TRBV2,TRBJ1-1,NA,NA,TGTGCCAGCAGTCCGCCGGGGGAGGGTAGGACTGAAGCTTTCTTT,CASSPPGEGRTEAFF
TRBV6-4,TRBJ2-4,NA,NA,TGTGCCAGCAGCTTGATAAGCGGGAAAAACATTCAGTACTTC,CASSLISGKNIQYF
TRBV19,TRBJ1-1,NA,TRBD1,TGTGCCAGTAGTCGGAGGACAGGGAGGTTTGACACTGAAGCTTTCTTT,CASSRRTGRFDTEAFF
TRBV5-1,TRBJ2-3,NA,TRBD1,TGCGCCAGCAGCCCTGGACAGGGTTACACAGATACGCAGTATTTT,CASSPGQGYTDTQYF
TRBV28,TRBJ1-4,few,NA,TGTGCCAGCTGTACAGGGTCAACTAATGAAAAACTGTTTTTT,CASCTGSTNEKLFF
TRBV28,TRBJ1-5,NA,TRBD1,TGTGCCAGCAGAGGGGCCGGGACAGGTTTTATGCATTTT,CASRGAGTGFMHF
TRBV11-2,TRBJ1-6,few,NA,TGTGCCAGCAGCTACAGGGACCTAAGGTCACCCCTCCACTTT,CASSYRDLRSPLHF
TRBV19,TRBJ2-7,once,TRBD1,TGTGCCAGTAGTCCGAGACAGGGGTTCGGATCCAACTCCTACGAGCAGTACTTC,CASSPRQGFGSNSYEQYF
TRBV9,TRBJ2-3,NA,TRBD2,TGTGCCAGCAGCGTGCCGGGCGGGGGGGTCGGAGATACGCAGTATTTT,CASSVPGGGVGDTQYF
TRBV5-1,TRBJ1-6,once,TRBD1,TGCGCCAGCAGCGTCCGGGACAGGGGGCAATCACCCCTCCACTTT,CASSVRDRGQSPLHF
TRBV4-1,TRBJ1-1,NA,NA,TGCGCCAGCAGCTCCCTAGGCCGAGGAAAAAACACTGAAGCTTTCTTT,CASSSLGRGKNTEAFF
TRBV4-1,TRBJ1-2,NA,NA,TGCGCCAGCAGCCAAGATCCGGGAGGCTACTATGGCTACACCTTC,CASSQDPGGYYGYTF
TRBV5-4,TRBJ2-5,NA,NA,TGTGCCAGCAGCTTGGGTGACAGACAAGAGACCCAGTACTTC,CASSLGDRQETQYF
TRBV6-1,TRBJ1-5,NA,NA,TGTGCCAGCAGTGATCACAGGGACCAGCCCCAGCATTTT,CASSDHRDQPQHF
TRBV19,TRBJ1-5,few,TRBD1,TGTGCCAGTAGTACTCCGGGACAGGGGTATAATCAGCCCCAGCATTTT,CASSTPGQGYNQPQHF
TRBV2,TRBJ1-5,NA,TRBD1,TGTGCCAGCAGTGGACAGGGGAATTGGGACCAGCCCCAGCATTTT,CASSGQGNWDQPQHF
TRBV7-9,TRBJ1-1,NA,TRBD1,TGTGCCAGCAGCATATCGACAGGGGGCACTGAAGCTTTCTTT,CASSISTGGTEAFF
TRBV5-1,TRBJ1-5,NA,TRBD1,TGCGCCAGCAGCTTGGATGGACAGGAGCCGCTCCAGCATTTT,CASSLDGQEPLQHF
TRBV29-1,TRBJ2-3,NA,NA,TGCAGCGTGACACAGGGAGGGCGCACAGATACGCAGTATTTT,CSVTQGGRTDTQYF
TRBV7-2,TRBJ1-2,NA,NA,TGTGCCAGCAGCTTGGGAGGGATCTATGGCTACACCTTC,CASSLGGIYGYTF
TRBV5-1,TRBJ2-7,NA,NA,TGCGCCAGCAGGCGTTGGGGCGACGAGCAGTACTTC,CASRRWGDEQYF
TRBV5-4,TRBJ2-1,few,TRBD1,TGTGCCAGCGCTGAGGGGACAGGATCCTACAATGAGCAGTTCTTC,CASAEGTGSYNEQFF
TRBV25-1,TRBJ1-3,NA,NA,TGTGCCAGCAGTGAGGCCCGCTCTGGAAACACCATATATTTT,CASSEARSGNTIYF
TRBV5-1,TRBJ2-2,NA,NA,TGCGCCAGCAGCTTGGCAGCGCTCTACACCGGGGAGCTGTTTTTT,CASSLAALYTGELFF
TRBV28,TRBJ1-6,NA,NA,TGTGCCAGCAGTTCCGGGTTAAATTCACCCCTCCACTTT,CASSSGLNSPLHF
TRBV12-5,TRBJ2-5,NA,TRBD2,TGTGCTAGTGGTCGGACTAGCATCGGCGAGACCCAGTACTTC,CASGRTSIGETQYF
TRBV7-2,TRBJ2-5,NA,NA,TGTGCCAGCAGCTTAGGAGCGCAAGCGGTTGGGACCCAGTACTTC,CASSLGAQAVGTQYF
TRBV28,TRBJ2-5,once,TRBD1,TGTGCCAGCAGTTCCCGGACAGGCTGGTACTTC,CASSSRTGWYF
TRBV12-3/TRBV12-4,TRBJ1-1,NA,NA,TGTGCCAGCAGTCGAGGGGGATACACTGAAGCTTTCTTT,CASSRGGYTEAFF
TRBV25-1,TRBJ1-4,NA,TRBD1,TGTGCCAGCAGTGCACAGGGGGGAGGAGAAAAACTGTTTTTT,CASSAQGGGEKLFF
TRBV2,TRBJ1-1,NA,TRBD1,TGTGCCAGCAGGACAGGGATGAACACTGAAGCTTTCTTT,CASRTGMNTEAFF
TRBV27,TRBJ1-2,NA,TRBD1,TGTGCCAGCAGTTTAACCGAGGCAGGGGGCCATGGCTACACCTTC,CASSLTEAGGHGYTF
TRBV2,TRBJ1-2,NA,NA,TGTGCCAGCACCGAGATACGGGCTAACTATGGCTACACCTTC,CASTEIRANYGYTF
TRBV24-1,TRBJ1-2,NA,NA,TGTGCCACCAGTGATAGGTCAGGGTTAGGCTACACCTTC,CATSDRSGLGYTF